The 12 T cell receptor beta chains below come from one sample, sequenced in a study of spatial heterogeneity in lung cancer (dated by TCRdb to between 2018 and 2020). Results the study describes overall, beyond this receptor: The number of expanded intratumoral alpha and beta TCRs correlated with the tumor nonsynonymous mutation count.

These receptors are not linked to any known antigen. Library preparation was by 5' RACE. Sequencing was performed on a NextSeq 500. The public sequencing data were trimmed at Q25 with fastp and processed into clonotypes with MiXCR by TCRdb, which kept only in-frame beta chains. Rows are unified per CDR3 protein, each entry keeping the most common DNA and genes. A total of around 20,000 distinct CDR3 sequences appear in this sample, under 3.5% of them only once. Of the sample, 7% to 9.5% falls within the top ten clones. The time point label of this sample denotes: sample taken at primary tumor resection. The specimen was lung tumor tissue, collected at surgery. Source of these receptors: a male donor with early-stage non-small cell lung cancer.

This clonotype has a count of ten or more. The DNA for the CDR3 is TGTGCCAGCAGCCTTCTTCCGGGACAGGGAAGCCGCTCTGGGGCCAACGTCCTGACTTTC. It encodes CASSLLPGQGSRSGANVLTF. The chain joins TRBV6-6 to TRBJ2-6, with TRBD1 matching over 9 bases. With 6 bases clipped from V and 0 bases from J, the junction kept 15 bases outside the gene matches. Looked up from germline, CDR1 is MNHNY and CDR2 is SVGAGI (reference sequence). This CDR3 contains 20 residues.

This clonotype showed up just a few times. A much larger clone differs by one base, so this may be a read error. The chain's CDR3 is CASSLTWQCPDTQYF. The CDR3 nucleotides read TGTGCCAGCAGCTTAACCTGGCAGTGCCCAGATACGCAGTATTTT. The chain links TRBV11-3 to TRBJ2-3; no clear D gene. Germline-derived CDR1 and CDR2 are SGHNT and YENEEA. V dropped 2 bases and J dropped 4 bases, with 13 bases sitting between them. The CDR3 is 15 amino acids.

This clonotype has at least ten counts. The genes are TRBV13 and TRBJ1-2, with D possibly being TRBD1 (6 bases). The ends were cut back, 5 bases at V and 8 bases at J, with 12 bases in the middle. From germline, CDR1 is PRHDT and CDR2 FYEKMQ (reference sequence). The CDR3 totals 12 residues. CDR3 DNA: TGTGCCAGCAGCCAAGACAGGTTGGGCTACACCTTC. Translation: CASSQDRLGYTF.

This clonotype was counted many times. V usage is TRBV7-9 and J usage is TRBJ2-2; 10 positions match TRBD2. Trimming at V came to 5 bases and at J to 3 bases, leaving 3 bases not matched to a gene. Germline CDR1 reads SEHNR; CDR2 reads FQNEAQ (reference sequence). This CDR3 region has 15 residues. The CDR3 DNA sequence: TGTGCCAGCAGCCGGACTAGCGGATACACCGGGGAGCTGTTTTTT. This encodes CASSRTSGYTGELFF.

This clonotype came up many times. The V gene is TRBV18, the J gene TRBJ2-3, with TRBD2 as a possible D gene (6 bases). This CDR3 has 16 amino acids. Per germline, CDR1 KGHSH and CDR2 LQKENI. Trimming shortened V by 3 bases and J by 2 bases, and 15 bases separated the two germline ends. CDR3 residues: CASSPRTAGSTDTQYF. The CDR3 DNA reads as TGTGCCAGCTCACCTAGGACGGCGGGGTCCACAGATACGCAGTATTTT.

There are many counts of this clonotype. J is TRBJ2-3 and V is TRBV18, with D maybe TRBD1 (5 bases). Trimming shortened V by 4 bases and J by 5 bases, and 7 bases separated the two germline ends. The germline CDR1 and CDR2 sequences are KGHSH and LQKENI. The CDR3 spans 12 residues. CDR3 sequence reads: CASSRTQDTQYF. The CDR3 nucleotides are TGTGCCAGCTCACGGACACAAGATACGCAGTATTTT.

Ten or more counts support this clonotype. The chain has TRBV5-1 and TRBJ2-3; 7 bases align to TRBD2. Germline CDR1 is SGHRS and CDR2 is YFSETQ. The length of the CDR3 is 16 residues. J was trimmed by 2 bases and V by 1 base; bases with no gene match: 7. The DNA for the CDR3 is TGCGCCAGCAGCTTGCGTCCTAGCGGTGTCACAGATACGCAGTATTTT. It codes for CASSLRPSGVTDTQYF.

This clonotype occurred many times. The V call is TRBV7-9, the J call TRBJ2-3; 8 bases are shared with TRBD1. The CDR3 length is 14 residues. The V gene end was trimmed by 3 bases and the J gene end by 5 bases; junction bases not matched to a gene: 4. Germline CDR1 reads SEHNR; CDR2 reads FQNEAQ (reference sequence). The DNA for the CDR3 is TGTGCCAGCAGCTTGGCAGGGGGCAAAGATACGCAGTATTTT. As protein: CASSLAGGKDTQYF.

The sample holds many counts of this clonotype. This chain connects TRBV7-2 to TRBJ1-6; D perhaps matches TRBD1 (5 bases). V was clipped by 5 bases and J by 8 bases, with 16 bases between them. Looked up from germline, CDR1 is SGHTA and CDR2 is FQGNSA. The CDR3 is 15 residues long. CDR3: CASSLGQGSHSPLHF. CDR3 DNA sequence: TGTGCCAGCAGCCTCGGCCAGGGATCCCATTCACCCCTCCACTTT. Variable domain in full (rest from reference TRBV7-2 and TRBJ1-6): GAGVSQSPSNKVTEKGKDVELRCDPISGHTALYWYRQSLGQGLEFLIYFQGNSAPDKSGLPSDRFSAERTGGSVSTLTIQRTQQEDSAVYLCASSLGQGSHSPLHFGNGTRLTVT.

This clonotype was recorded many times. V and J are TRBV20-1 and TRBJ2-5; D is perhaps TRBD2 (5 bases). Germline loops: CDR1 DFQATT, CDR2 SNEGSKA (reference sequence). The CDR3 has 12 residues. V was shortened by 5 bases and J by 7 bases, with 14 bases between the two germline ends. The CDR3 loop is CSAFSAEGTQYF. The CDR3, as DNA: TGCAGTGCTTTCTCGGCCGAGGGGACCCAGTACTTC.

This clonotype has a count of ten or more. The CDR3 region is CSAYRPGELFF. In DNA, the CDR3 is TGCAGTGCTTACAGGCCCGGGGAGCTGTTTTTT. The chain joins TRBV20-1 to TRBJ2-2; TRBD1 is a possible D gene (5 bases). The germline V gene encodes CDR1 DFQATT and CDR2 SNEGSKA (reference sequence). The ends were cut back, 5 bases at V and 6 bases at J, with 7 bases in the middle. The CDR3 is 11 residues long.

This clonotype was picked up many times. CDR3: CASSFLAGGPKETQYF. CDR3 DNA: TGTGCCAGCAGTTTCCTAGCGGGAGGGCCGAAGGAGACCCAGTACTTC. V usage is TRBV12-3 or TRBV12-4 and J usage is TRBJ2-5, with 12 nucleotides matching TRBD2. V lost 3 bases, J lost 5 bases, and 7 bases stayed unmatched. This CDR3 has 16 residues.